What follows is one T cell receptor beta chain and its context. Its binding antigen is unknown. Base qualities were left out, and no much larger clone turns up one base away. This specimen belongs to a study of shared clonotypes between healthy human individuals (dated by TCRdb to about 2020). Some background on the complete study: A few men and a couple of women, aged 18 to 49 years, made up the cohort. The study deeply sequenced blood TCR repertoires of five healthy adults to estimate repertoire size and the extent of clonotype sharing between individuals. Between about 0.85 and 8.9 billion PBMCs per donor were obtained by leukapheresis. For each donor, CD4 naive and CD4 memory were each run on three plates, CD8 naive on two plates, and CD8 memory on one plate. Different laboratories and diverse techniques were used to prepare libraries and sequence TCR repertoires, to increase sequencing depth and limit assay-specific biases. General study outcomes and caveats: Higher generation probabilities were observed for clonotypes shared by all four sorted-subset donors than for non-shared clonotypes. Rarefaction of sorted-subset datasets indicated incomplete sequencing despite the large sequencing depth. Sampling was limited to blood, and TCR repertoires in tissue likely differ from TCR repertoires in blood. Because the study included a small number of donors, the genetic and exposure-history diversity represented was limited. Naive subsets generally had larger estimated clonotype richness than memory subsets did. Sharing across a few donors was observed for 4.5% to 6.5% of naive CD4, 3% to 4% of naive CD8, 2% to 2.5% of memory CD4, and around 0.4% of memory CD8 clonotypes. Pairwise subsampling led to the expectation that sequencing depth would affect the degree of clonotype sharing among donors.

Including cysteine and phenylalanine, the CDR3 has 17 amino acids. This entry keeps only the CDR3 DNA: 51 bases, framed from base 1. The germline ends are 15 bases apart after V is trimmed by 3 bases and J by 0 bases. Per the germline V gene, SGHTA is the CDR1 and FQGNSA is the CDR2. Using the deep immunoSEQ assay, TCR CDR3 regions were amplified from genomic DNA by multiplex PCR. Extracted genomic DNA from each cell subset was distributed evenly across all wells of several immunoSEQ 96-well plates, and each plate was treated as a replicate. For sorted subsets, 200 to 250 ng genomic DNA, equal to 25,000 to 35,000 T cell genomes, was loaded into each replicate PCR. Purified libraries were quantified with a Qubit 3.0 fluorometer, sized on a Bioanalyzer 2100, and re-quantified with the KAPA Library Quantification kit. Every immunoSEQ 96-well plate was sequenced on a dedicated single-read 150-cycle Illumina NextSeq 550 flow cell. Per the original workflow: Because only junctional sequences without quality scores were contained in the immunoSEQ output, filtering matching that applied to full-length reads could not be performed. To assign V/J genes and CDR3, sequences were annotated against IMGT germline references using PyIR, a Python wrapper for IgBLAST v1.9. Reads were removed for weak V/J assignments (E-value above 1e-6), missing CDR3, stop codons, out-of-frame junctions, or ambiguous translated residues. V3J clonotypes were defined by identical inferred V gene, J gene, and CDR3 amino acid sequence. Percentage overlap between repertoires was computed as shared unique clonotypes divided by the size of the smaller repertoire. Richness of each repertoire was evaluated using RTK rarefaction, the Chao1 estimator, and Recon v2.1 estimates of unobserved clonotypes. For all TCRbeta clonotypes obtained by the gDNA method from several donors, generation probabilities were computed with OLGA. TCRdb took over this immuneACCESS table, retaining in-frame rearrangements with V and J assigned. Such tables are incomplete; in checked studies, under half of the missing clones stem from an unresolved V gene, and the remainder is unexplained. V, J and clone size derive from that table, while D and trimming were established from the DNA sequence. Across this sample there are hundreds of thousands of clones, with around 79% seen only once. The ten largest clones capture around 9.3% of the sample.

Donors were healthy HIV-negative adults with no recently reported acute infections or vaccinations. Every donor was a Caucasian adult living in Nashville, Tennessee, USA. CD4+ T cells were enriched by magnetic negative selection; naive cells were then positively selected on CD45RA, and the negative fraction formed the memory subset. After blood collection by leukapheresis, PBMCs were isolated using Ficoll-Histopaque density gradient centrifugation and then cryopreserved in the vapor phase of liquid nitrogen. Purity and quantity of every magnetically sorted T cell population were checked by analytical flow cytometry. From each sorted fraction, genomic DNA was isolated and quantified by UV absorbance on a Nanodrop 2000c.

Sequenced: memory CD4+ T cells sorted from blood. This specimen's cell subset or site label, interpreted: CD45RA-negative fraction. This clonotype was obtained from a man under 40 in good health. Recombination linked TRBV7-2 to TRBJ2-1; the D segment might be TRBD1 or TRBD2, since each matches 5 bases. Here the CDR3 is given as CASSFPGTLSSYNEQFF. The DNA sequence reads TGTGCCAGCAGCTTTCCAGGGACGCTTAGCTCCTACAATGAGCAGTTCTTC. The full variable domain, with segments outside the CDR3 supplied by the reference TRBV7-2 and TRBJ2-1 proteins, appears as GAGVSQSPSNKVTEKGKDVELRCDPISGHTALYWYRQSLGQGLEFLIYFQGNSAPDKSGLPSDRFSAERTGGSVSTLTIQRTQQEDSAVYLCASSFPGTLSSYNEQFFGPGTRLTVL.